This TCR beta chain was sequenced for a study of a mutant IDH1 vaccine in newly diagnosed glioma. As for the study in general: The earlier regimen, radiotherapy, temozolomide, or both, was most often both.

Time point specified: week 47, end of study. The study gave 300 ug of mutant IDH1 20-mer peptide per vaccine dose, with topical imiquimod. The protocol was immunoSEQ multiplex PCR, while the TCRdb copy is restricted to in-frame clones and leaves out a portion. The table lists fewer than 40,000 clones, 80% to 85% of them singletons. Of note for this clone: The antigen is not known.

The CDR3 sequence is 15 residues long. Trimming cost V 1 base and J 1 base, with 10 bases left between them. Germline loops: CDR1 SGHAT, CDR2 FQNNGV. This sequence was found in a man aged 30 to 39 with glioma. V gene TRBV11-2 combines with J gene TRBJ1-1; no clear D gene. The sample was PBMCs, taken from a glioma patient whose treatment included an IDH1 peptide vaccine. In DNA form, the CDR3 reads TGTGCCAGCAGCTTAGGGGCTGGCCAGAACACTGAAGCTTTCTTT. Protein: CASSLGAGQNTEAFF. Using reference TRBV11-2 and TRBJ1-1 for the parts outside the CDR3, the full variable domain is EAGVAQSPRYKIIEKRQSVAFWCNPISGHATLYWYQQILGQGPKLLIQFQNNGVVDDSQLPKDRFSAERLKGVDSTLKIQPAKLEDSAVYLCASSLGAGQNTEAFFGQGTRLTVV.